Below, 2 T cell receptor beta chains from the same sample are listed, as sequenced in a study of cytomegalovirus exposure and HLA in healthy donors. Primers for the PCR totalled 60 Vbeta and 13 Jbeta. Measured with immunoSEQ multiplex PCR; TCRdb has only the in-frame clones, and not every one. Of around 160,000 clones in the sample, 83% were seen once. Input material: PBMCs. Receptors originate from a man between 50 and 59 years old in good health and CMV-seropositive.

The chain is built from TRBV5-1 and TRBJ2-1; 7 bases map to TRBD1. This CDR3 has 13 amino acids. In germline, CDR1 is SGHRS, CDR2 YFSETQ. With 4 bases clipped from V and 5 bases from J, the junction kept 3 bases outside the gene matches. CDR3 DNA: TGCGCCAGCAGCAAGGGGACAGACAATGAGCAGTTCTTC. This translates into CASSKGTDNEQFF.

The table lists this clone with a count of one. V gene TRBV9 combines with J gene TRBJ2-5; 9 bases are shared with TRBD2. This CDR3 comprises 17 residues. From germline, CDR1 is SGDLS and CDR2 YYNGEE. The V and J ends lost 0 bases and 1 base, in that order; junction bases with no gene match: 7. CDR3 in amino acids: CASSVGFSGGPQETQYF. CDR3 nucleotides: TGTGCCAGCAGCGTAGGTTTTAGCGGGGGCCCCCAAGAGACCCAGTACTTC.